This T cell receptor (beta chain) was captured by sequencing in a study of cytomegalovirus exposure and HLA in healthy donors. Germline V CDR1 and CDR2: MNHEY, SMNVEV (reference sequence). Losses at the gene ends were 3 bases for V and 2 bases for J; bases not matched to a gene: 8. The CDR3 spans 18 residues. In the PCR, 60 Vbeta and 13 Jbeta primers were used. Sequenced by immunoSEQ multiplex PCR; TCRdb stores in-frame clones only, minus some. The repertoire holds under 200,000 clones, with roughly 70% as singletons. The sequencing input was PBMCs. The source of this sequence is a woman aged 25 to 45 in good health and CMV-seronegative. The rearrangement links TRBV27 to TRBJ1-6, with 9 positions matching TRBD1. CDR3 nucleotides: TGTGCCAGCAGTTTCGGACAGGGGATGAACCCCTATAATTCACCCCTCCACTTT. Its translation: CASSFGQGMNPYNSPLHF.